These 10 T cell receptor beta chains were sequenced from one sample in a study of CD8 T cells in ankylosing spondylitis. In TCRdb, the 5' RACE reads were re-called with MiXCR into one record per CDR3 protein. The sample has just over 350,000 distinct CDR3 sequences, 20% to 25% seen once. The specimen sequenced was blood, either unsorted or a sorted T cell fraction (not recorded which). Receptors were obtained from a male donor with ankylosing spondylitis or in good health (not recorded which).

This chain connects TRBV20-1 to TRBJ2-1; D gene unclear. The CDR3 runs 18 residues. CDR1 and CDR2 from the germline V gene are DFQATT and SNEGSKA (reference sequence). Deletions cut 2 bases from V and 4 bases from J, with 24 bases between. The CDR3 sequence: CSARNSLYGELFYNEQFF. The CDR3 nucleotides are TGCAGTGCTAGAAACTCATTATATGGTGAACTCTTTTACAATGAGCAGTTCTTC.

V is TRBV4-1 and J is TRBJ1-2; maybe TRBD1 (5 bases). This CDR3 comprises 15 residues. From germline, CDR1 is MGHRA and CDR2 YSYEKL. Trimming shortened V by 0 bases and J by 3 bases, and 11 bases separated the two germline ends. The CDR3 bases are TGCGCCAGCAGCCAAGAGGTGGGGACCGACTATGGCTACACCTTC. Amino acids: CASSQEVGTDYGYTF.

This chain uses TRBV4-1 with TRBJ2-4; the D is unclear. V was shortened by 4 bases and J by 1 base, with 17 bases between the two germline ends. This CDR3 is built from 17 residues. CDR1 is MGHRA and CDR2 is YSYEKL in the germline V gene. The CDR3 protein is CASSRTVKVVAKNIQYF. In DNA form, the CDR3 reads TGCGCCAGCAGCCGGACCGTGAAGGTCGTGGCCAAAAACATTCAGTACTTC.

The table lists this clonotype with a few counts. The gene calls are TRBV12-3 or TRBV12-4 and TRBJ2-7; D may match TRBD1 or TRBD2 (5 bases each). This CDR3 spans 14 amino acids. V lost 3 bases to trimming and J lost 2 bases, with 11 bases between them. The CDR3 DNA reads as TGTGCCAGCAGTTTCGGCCGGGGACCCTACGAGCAGTACTTC. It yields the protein CASSFGRGPYEQYF.

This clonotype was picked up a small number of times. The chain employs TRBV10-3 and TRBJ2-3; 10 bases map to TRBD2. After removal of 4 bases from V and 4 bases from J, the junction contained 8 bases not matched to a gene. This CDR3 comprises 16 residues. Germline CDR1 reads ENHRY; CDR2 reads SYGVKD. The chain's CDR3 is CAISGDSGGPPDTQYF. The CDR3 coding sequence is TGTGCCATCAGTGGGGATAGCGGGGGGCCCCCAGATACGCAGTATTTT.

The CDR3 nucleotides are TGTGCCAGCAGTGACGGGGGGGCCGGCGAGCAGTACTTC. Translation: CASSDGGAGEQYF. The J gene is TRBJ2-7, the V gene TRBV25-1; 8 bases are shared with TRBD2. This CDR3 contains 13 residues. Unmatched junction bases numbered 4, after V lost 3 bases and J lost 6 bases. CDR1 MGHDK and CDR2 SYGVNS come from the germline V gene.

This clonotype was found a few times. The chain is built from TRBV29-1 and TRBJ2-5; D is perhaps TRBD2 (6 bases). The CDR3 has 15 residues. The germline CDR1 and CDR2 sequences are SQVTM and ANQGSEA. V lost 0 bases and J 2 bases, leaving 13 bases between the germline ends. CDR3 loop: CSVEEEGWTQETQYF. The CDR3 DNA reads TGCAGCGTTGAAGAGGAGGGTTGGACACAAGAGACCCAGTACTTC. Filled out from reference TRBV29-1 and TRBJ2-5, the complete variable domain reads SAVISQKPSRDICQRGTSLTIQCQVDSQVTMMFWYRQQPGQSLTLIATANQGSEATYESGFVIDKFPISRPNLTFSTLTVSNMSPEDSSIYLCSVEEEGWTQETQYFGPGTRLLVL.

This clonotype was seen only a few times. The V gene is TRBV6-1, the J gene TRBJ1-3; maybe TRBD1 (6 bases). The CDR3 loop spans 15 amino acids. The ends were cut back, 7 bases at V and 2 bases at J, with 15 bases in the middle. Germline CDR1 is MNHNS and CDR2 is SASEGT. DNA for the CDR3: TGTGCCAGCACCTCAGGGGAGGCAGCTGGAAACACCATATATTTT. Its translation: CASTSGEAAGNTIYF.

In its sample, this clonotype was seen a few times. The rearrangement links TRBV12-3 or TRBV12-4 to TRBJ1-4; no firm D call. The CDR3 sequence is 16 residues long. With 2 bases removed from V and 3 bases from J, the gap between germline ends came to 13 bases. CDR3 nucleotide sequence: TGTGCCAGCAGTTTACGGGGAAGTGGTGCTAATGAAAAACTGTTTTTT. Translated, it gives CASSLRGSGANEKLFF.

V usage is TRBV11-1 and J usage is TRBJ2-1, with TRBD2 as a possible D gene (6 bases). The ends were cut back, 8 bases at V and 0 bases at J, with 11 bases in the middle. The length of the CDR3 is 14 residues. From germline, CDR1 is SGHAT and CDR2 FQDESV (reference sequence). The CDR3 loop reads CASGGRSSYNEQFF. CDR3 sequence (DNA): TGTGCCAGCGGAGGGAGGAGCTCCTACAATGAGCAGTTCTTC.